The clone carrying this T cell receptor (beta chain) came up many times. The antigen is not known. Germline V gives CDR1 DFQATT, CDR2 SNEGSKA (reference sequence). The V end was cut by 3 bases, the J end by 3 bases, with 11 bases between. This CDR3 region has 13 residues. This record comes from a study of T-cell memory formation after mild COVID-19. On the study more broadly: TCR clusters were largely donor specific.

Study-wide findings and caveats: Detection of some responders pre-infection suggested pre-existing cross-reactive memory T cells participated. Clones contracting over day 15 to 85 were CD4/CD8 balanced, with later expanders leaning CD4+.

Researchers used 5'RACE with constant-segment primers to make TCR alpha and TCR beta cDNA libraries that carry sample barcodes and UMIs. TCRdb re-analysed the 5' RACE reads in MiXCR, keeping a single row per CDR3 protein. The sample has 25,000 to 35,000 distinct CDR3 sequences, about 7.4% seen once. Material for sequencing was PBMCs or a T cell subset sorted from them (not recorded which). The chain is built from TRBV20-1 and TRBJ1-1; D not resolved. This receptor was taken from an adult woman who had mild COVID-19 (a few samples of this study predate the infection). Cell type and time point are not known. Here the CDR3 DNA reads TGCAGTGCTAGGAGGAGGTCCGACACTGAAGCTTTCTTT. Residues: CSARRRSDTEAFF.